What follows describes a single TCR beta chain. What it binds is not known. Sample donors were healthy Caucasian individuals that came from Russia, aged roughly 6 to 100. This CDR3 is built from 14 residues. The germline gives CDR1 DFQATT, CDR2 SNEGSKA (reference sequence). Trimming took off 1 base at V and 4 bases at J, with 12 bases between the two ends. The data belong to a study of blood T cells in healthy people across ages. With a J-beta primer mix and a sample-barcoded 5' primer, a second PCR ran 7 to 11 cycles. A single record per CDR3 protein comes from TCRdb applying MiXCR to the 5' RACE reads. The sample lists 910,000 or so distinct CDR3 sequences, about 51% occurring once. Notes on the study in general: Aged donors had fewer naive CD4+ cells and lower diversity than long-lived donors. It was held that the diversity estimates obtained from one million T cells were underestimates.

This clonotype was obtained from an older woman in good health. The rearrangement joins TRBV20-1 to TRBJ2-3; D may correspond to TRBD1 or TRBD2 (5 bases each). The sequenced material came from blood. CDR3: CSARVGTSADTQYF. The CDR3 DNA sequence: TGCAGTGCTAGAGTGGGGACCAGTGCAGATACGCAGTATTTT.